One and the same sample provided the 25 T cell receptor beta chains below, sequenced in a study of T cells expressing NK-cell markers. TCRdb reworked the 5' RACE reads into one entry per CDR3 protein, no DNA. Its table lists about 150,000 distinct CDR3 sequences. The source material was blood T cells: a sorted CD56 or NKG2C T cell subset, CD4+ or CD8+ T cells, or bulk PBMC T cells (not recorded which). The receptors derive from a woman between 50 and 59 years old in good health.

The chain carries TRBV7-9 and TRBJ1-5. CDR3 length equals 14 residues. In germline, CDR1 is SEHNR, CDR2 FQNEAQ (reference sequence). The CDR3 sequence is CASSLSEGGQPQHF.

V usage is TRBV5-1 and J usage is TRBJ2-7; as DNA is missing, the TRBD1 call by TCRdb cannot be tested. The CDR3 totals 14 residues. The germline V gene encodes CDR1 SGHRS and CDR2 YFSETQ. CDR3 in amino acids: CASSLEGPTYEQYF.

J is TRBJ2-2 and V is TRBV25-1. This CDR3 has 13 residues. CDR1 MGHDK and CDR2 SYGVNS come from the germline V gene. CDR3 protein: CASSVGDGGELFF.

This chain connects TRBV14 to TRBJ2-1. The CDR3 is made up of 16 amino acids. Germline CDR1 SGHDN, CDR2 FVKESK. The chain's CDR3 is CASSQDRLAPNNEQFF. The variable domain in full, with the rest retrieved from reference TRBV14 and TRBJ2-1, is EAGVTQFPSHSVIEKGQTVTLRCDPISGHDNLYWYRRVMGKEIKFLLHFVKESKQDESGMPNNRFLAERTGGTYSTLKVQPAELEDSGVYFCASSQDRLAPNNEQFFGPGTRLTVL.

The chain uses TRBV30 and TRBJ2-3; absent DNA, TCRdb's TRBD2 call cannot be checked. Germline V gene data show CDR1 as GTSNPN and CDR2 as SVGIG (reference sequence). The CDR3 sequence is 13 residues long. The CDR3 reads CAWKSGRGDTQYF.

The genes are TRBV7-6 and TRBJ2-1; the D call of TRBD1 rests on TCRdb alone, since no DNA is present to check it. CDR1 SGHVS and CDR2 FNYEAQ come from the germline V gene. The CDR3 is 12 residues long. The CDR3 sequence is CASSSGAFEQFF.

This CDR3 is CASSFGGPWEKLFF. The chain employs TRBV27 and TRBJ1-4. Germline V gene lookup returns CDR1 MNHEY and CDR2 SMNVEV (reference sequence). This CDR3 has 14 residues.

This chain uses TRBV7-9 with TRBJ2-3; the D gene TCRdb calls, TRBD2, cannot be checked with no DNA. Germline V gene data show CDR1 as SEHNR and CDR2 as FQNEAQ (reference sequence). This CDR3 contains 17 residues. The CDR3 protein is CASSSNIGQRPTDTQYF.

The chain combines TRBV4-1 with TRBJ1-1; the TCRdb D gene call, TRBD1, has no DNA to confirm it. This CDR3 has 14 amino acids. Germline V gene data show CDR1 as MGHRA and CDR2 as YSYEKL. The CDR3 is CASSQTESNTEAFF.

V and J are TRBV5-1 and TRBJ2-1. This CDR3 has 15 residues. CDR1 and CDR2 from the germline V gene are SGHRS and YFSETQ. The chain's CDR3 is CASSLTRPRVIEQFF.

The chain combines TRBV4-1 with TRBJ2-7. From germline, CDR1 is MGHRA and CDR2 YSYEKL. The CDR3 has 15 amino acids. The CDR3 sequence: CASSPESGATYEQYF.

This chain links TRBV7-8 with TRBJ2-5; the TRBD2 assignment by TCRdb is unverifiable without DNA. Germline loops: CDR1 SGHVS, CDR2 FQNEAQ. CDR3 length equals 17 residues. The CDR3 here is CASSLGRLAGGQETQYF. Using reference TRBV7-8 and TRBJ2-5 for the parts outside the CDR3, the full variable domain is GAGVSQSPRYKVAKRGQDVALRCDPISGHVSLFWYQQALGQGPEFLTYFQNEAQLDKSGLPSDRFFAERPEGSVSTLKIQRTQQEDSAVYLCASSLGRLAGGQETQYFGPGTRLLVL.

The gene calls are TRBV7-2 and TRBJ2-5; TCRdb outputs TRBD2, but without DNA this stays unchecked. Germline V gene data show CDR1 as SGHTA and CDR2 as FQGNSA. This CDR3 is built from 22 residues. The CDR3 reads CASSFLSMTSGRFFGSLETQYF.

The V and J genes are TRBV3-1 and TRBJ2-1; TCRdb picks TRBD1, but there is no DNA to check that call. The CDR3 covers 17 residues. Germline V gene sequence: CDR1 LGHDT, CDR2 YNNKEL (reference sequence). This chain's CDR3 is CASSHLPRGVTYNEQFF.

The V and J genes are TRBV11-2 and TRBJ2-2; TCRdb picks TRBD2, but there is no DNA to check that call. The CDR3 spans 17 residues. CDR1 and CDR2 (germline): SGHAT, FQNNGV. This chain's CDR3 is CASSLAAGGPNTGELFF. Drawing the rest from reference TRBV11-2 and TRBJ2-2, the complete variable domain is EAGVAQSPRYKIIEKRQSVAFWCNPISGHATLYWYQQILGQGPKLLIQFQNNGVVDDSQLPKDRFSAERLKGVDSTLKIQPAKLEDSAVYLCASSLAAGGPNTGELFFGEGSRLTVL.

The rearrangement links TRBV27 to TRBJ1-1; TCRdb proposes TRBD1, but this gene call is untestable without DNA. Germline V gene data show CDR1 as MNHEY and CDR2 as SMNVEV (reference sequence). The CDR3 is 13 residues long. The CDR3 spells CASGVGGNTEAFF.

CDR3 residues: CASSPMGAGYNEQFF. The chain couples TRBV27 to TRBJ2-1; the D call of TRBD2 rests on TCRdb alone, since no DNA is present to check it. Germline V CDR1 and CDR2: MNHEY, SMNVEV (reference sequence). The length of the CDR3 is 15 residues.

The chain couples TRBV7-9 to TRBJ2-1; TCRdb calls TRBD2, which cannot be checked without DNA. The CDR3 consists of 21 residues. Germline V gene lookup returns CDR1 SEHNR and CDR2 FQNEAQ (reference sequence). This CDR3 reads CASSSGMGREDPYSSYNEQFF. Using reference TRBV7-9 and TRBJ2-1 for the parts outside the CDR3, the full variable domain is DTGVSQNPRHKITKRGQNVTFRCDPISEHNRLYWYRQTLGQGPEFLTYFQNEAQLEKSRLLSDRFSAERPKGSFSTLEIQRTEQGDSAMYLCASSSGMGREDPYSSYNEQFFGPGTRLTVL.

The chain couples TRBV6-2 or TRBV6-3 to TRBJ1-2; TCRdb reports TRBD1, a call that lacks DNA to check it against. The germline V gene encodes CDR1 MNHEY and CDR2 SVGEGT. This CDR3 spans 12 amino acids. The CDR3 sequence is CASSYDARGYTF.

This chain uses TRBV20-1 with TRBJ2-2; checking the TCRdb D call of TRBD1 is not possible without DNA. Per germline, CDR1 DFQATT and CDR2 SNEGSKA (reference sequence). This CDR3 comprises 16 residues. This chain's CDR3 is CSARPVGTGGNGELFF.

The chain uses TRBV5-1 and TRBJ1-5. This CDR3 spans 14 amino acids. In germline, CDR1 is SGHRS, CDR2 YFSETQ. The CDR3 here is CASSLLYSNQPQHF.

This chain connects TRBV2 to TRBJ2-7. The V gene's germline CDR1 is SNHLY and CDR2 FYNNEI. This CDR3 region has 15 residues. Here the CDR3 reads CASSEGPAGSYEQYF.

The chain recombines TRBV5-1 with TRBJ2-1. The CDR3 is made up of 15 amino acids. CDR1 SGHRS and CDR2 YFSETQ come from the germline V gene. The CDR3 protein is CASSLEGAPLNEQFF.

The rearrangement links TRBV20-1 to TRBJ2-1. The CDR3 runs 12 residues. The germline V gene has CDR1 DFQATT and CDR2 SNEGSKA (reference sequence). This CDR3 reads CSAPTGPYEQFF.

This rearrangement joins TRBV12-3 or TRBV12-4 to TRBJ1-1; no DNA is available, so the TRBD1 call from TCRdb remains unchecked. The CDR3 extends over 15 amino acids. The chain's CDR3 is CASNNVQGTGTEAFF.